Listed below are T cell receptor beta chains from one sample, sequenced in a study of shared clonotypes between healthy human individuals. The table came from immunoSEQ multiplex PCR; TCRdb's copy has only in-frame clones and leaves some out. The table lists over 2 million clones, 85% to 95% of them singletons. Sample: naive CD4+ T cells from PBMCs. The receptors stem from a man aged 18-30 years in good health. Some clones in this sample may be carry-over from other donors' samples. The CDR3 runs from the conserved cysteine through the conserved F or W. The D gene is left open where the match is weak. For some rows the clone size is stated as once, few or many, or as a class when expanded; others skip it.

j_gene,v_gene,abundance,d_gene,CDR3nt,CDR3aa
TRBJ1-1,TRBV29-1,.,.,TGCAGCGTTGTCAACAGGGTGAACACTGAAGCTTTCTTT,CSVVNRVNTEAFF
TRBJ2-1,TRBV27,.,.,TGTGCCAGCAGTATGACTTTATATGGGAGCGCCTACAATGAGCAGTTCTTC,CASSMTLYGSAYNEQFF
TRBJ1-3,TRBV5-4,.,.,TGTGCCAGCAGCTTGGGAGGGGCAGGGACTGGAAACACCATATATTTT,CASSLGGAGTGNTIYF
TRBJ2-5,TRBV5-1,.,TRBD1,TGCGCCAGCAGCGGACGCACGGGACAGCAAGAGACCCAGTACTTC,CASSGRTGQQETQYF
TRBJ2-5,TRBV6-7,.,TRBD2,TGTGCCAACCGACGGACTAGCGGGAGGACGCGTGAGACCCAGTACTTC,CANRRTSGRTRETQYF
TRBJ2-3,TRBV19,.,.,TGTGCCAGTAGTGTGCGGAGGGCAGATACGCAGTATTTT,CASSVRRADTQYF
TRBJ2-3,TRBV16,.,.,TGTGCCAGCAGCCAATCATGGGCTGGGGAAACAGATACGCAGTATTTT,CASSQSWAGETDTQYF
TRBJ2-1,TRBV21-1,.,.,TGTGCCAGCAGCGGCGGTGGCGGTTCTTACAATGAGCAGTTCTTC,CASSGGGGSYNEQFF
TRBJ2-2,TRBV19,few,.,TGTGCCAGTAGTAGGGGATTCGGGGAGCTGTTTTTT,CASSRGFGELFF
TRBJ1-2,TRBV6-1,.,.,TGTGCCAGCCTGCCTGTGATGGGGTATCGTGGCTACACCTTC,CASLPVMGYRGYTF
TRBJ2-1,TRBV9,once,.,TGTGCCAGCAGCGTACGAGGGGCCTCCTACAATGAGCAGTTCTTC,CASSVRGASYNEQFF
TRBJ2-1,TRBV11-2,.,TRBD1,TGTGCCAGCAGCCGTACCGGGACAGGCTACAATGAGCAGTTCTTC,CASSRTGTGYNEQFF
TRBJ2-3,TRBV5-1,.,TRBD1,TGCGCCAGCAGCTTGGAGGGACAGGCTGGGGATACGCAGTATTTT,CASSLEGQAGDTQYF
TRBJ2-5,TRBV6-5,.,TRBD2,TGTGCCAGCCTTAGCGGGAGTAGGGAGACCCAGTACTTC,CASLSGSRETQYF
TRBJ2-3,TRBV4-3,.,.,TGCGCCAGCAGCCCCCGGGGGTCGGTAGGGGACCCTTCGACTAGCACAGATACGCAGTATTTT,CASSPRGSVGDPSTSTDTQYF
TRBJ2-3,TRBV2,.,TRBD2,TGTGCCGGCTCGCACGGGACTAGTAGCACAGATACGCAGTATTTT,CAGSHGTSSTDTQYF